Shown below are 27 T cell receptor beta chains from a single sample sequenced in a study of beta chain features in type 1 diabetes. The investigators reverse transcribed all of the isolated RNA, so they sequenced expressed TCRB transcripts. The repertoire was sequenced with immunoSEQ multiplex PCR; TCRdb's copy has only in-frame clones and lacks some. This table has under 400,000 clones, roughly a fifth appearing once. The sequenced material came from naive CD4+ T cells from blood. The receptors were gathered from a woman aged 18 to 35 in good health.

The V and J genes are TRBV7-3 and TRBJ2-3; 11 bases line up with TRBD2. This CDR3 contains 16 residues. After removal of 4 bases from V and 2 bases from J, the junction contained 5 bases not matched to a gene. Germline loops: CDR1 SGHTA, CDR2 FQGTGA. This chain's CDR3 is CASSCVTSGDTDTQYF. In DNA, the CDR3 is TGTGCCAGCAGCTGTGTGACTAGCGGGGACACAGATACGCAGTATTTT. The full variable domain, in which reference TRBV7-3 and TRBJ2-3 provide the parts outside the CDR3, is GAGVSQTPSNKVTEKGKYVELRCDPISGHTALYWYRQSLGQGPEFLIYFQGTGAADDSGLPNDRFFAVRPEGSVSTLKIQRTERGDSAVYLCASSCVTSGDTDTQYFGPGTRLTVL.

This rearrangement joins TRBV9 to TRBJ1-1, with 9 bases aligning to TRBD1. The V gene's germline CDR1 is SGDLS and CDR2 YYNGEE. The CDR3 extends over 14 amino acids. The J segment lost 3 bases and the V segment lost 4 bases, leaving 4 bases of the junction unmatched. Here the CDR3 reads CASSSGTGYTEAFF. The CDR3 region has the DNA TGTGCCAGCAGCTCGGGGACAGGGTACACTGAAGCTTTCTTT.

This clone was seen only a few times. The chain carries TRBV7-2 and TRBJ2-7, with TRBD2 identical over 10 bases. Trimming at V came to 5 bases and at J to 2 bases, leaving 6 bases not matched to a gene. The germline V gene encodes CDR1 SGHTA and CDR2 FQGNSA. The CDR3 runs 15 residues. The DNA for the CDR3 is TGTGCCAGCAGCGGGGGACTAGCGATAGCCTACGAGCAGTACTTC. It encodes CASSGGLAIAYEQYF.

V is TRBV7-2 and J is TRBJ2-5; 11 bases fit TRBD2. The CDR3 sequence is 15 residues long. Per the germline V gene, CDR1 is SGHTA and CDR2 is FQGNSA. Trimming at V came to 0 bases and at J to 7 bases, leaving 4 bases not matched to a gene. The CDR3 reads CASSLAGTSGGTQYF. The CDR3 DNA follows: TGTGCCAGCAGCTTAGCCGGGACTAGCGGCGGGACCCAGTACTTC.

The CDR3 DNA sequence: TGTGCCTGGATGGCTAGCCCTCGATACAATGAGCAGTTCTTC. Translating gives CAWMASPRYNEQFF. The V and J genes are TRBV30 and TRBJ2-1, with D perhaps TRBD2 (5 bases). V was cut by 4 bases and J by 4 bases, with 14 bases left in between. The CDR3 totals 14 residues. Germline V gene sequence: CDR1 GTSNPN, CDR2 SVGIG (reference sequence).

This clone was counted only a few times. The chain joins TRBV28 to TRBJ2-2; D might be TRBD1 (6 bases). The CDR3 length is 15 residues. The germline CDR1 and CDR2 sequences are MDHEN and SYDVKM. V lost 6 bases to trimming and J lost 4 bases, with 15 bases between them. CDR3 DNA sequence: TGTGCCAGCAGGAAGGAACTAGGGGGCACCGGGGAGCTGTTTTTT. Translated: CASRKELGGTGELFF.

The chain uses TRBV4-1 and TRBJ2-1; 13 bases agree with TRBD2. V was clipped by 3 bases and J by 4 bases; unmatched bases: 6. Germline V gene lookup returns CDR1 MGHRA and CDR2 YSYEKL. This CDR3 has 17 amino acids. CDR3 in DNA: TGCGCCAGCAGCCACCAGACGACTAGCGGGGGGTACAATGAGCAGTTCTTC. It translates to CASSHQTTSGGYNEQFF.

The CDR3 spells CAISDWTGGDGYTF. CDR3 nucleotides: TGTGCCATCAGTGATTGGACAGGCGGCGATGGCTACACCTTC. This rearrangement joins TRBV10-3 to TRBJ1-2; TRBD1 aligns across 7 bases. V lost 3 bases to trimming and J lost 6 bases; unmatched junction nucleotides: 7. The CDR3 loop spans 14 amino acids. CDR1 and CDR2 from the germline V gene are ENHRY and SYGVKD.

J is TRBJ1-1 and V is TRBV7-2; 8 bases line up with TRBD1. Trimming took 5 bases from V and 0 from J; bases not matched to a gene: 17. The germline V gene encodes CDR1 SGHTA and CDR2 FQGNSA. The CDR3 has 19 amino acids. The CDR3 coding sequence is TGTGCCAGCAGCCGTACGACAGGGGTAAGCGGAAAGGTGAACACTGAAGCTTTCTTT. Translating gives CASSRTTGVSGKVNTEAFF.

This clone was observed a handful of times. CDR3 residues: CASSLRGVNEQFF. For the CDR3, the DNA is TGTGCCAGCAGCTTAAGGGGCGTAAATGAGCAGTTCTTC. The chain links TRBV11-2 to TRBJ2-1, with a possible D match to TRBD1 (5 bases). This CDR3 spans 13 amino acids. Germline-derived CDR1 and CDR2 are SGHAT and FQNNGV. Trimming stripped 2 bases from V and 7 bases from J, with 9 bases between.

V gene TRBV5-1 combines with J gene TRBJ2-3; 9 bases align to TRBD1. The germline CDR1 and CDR2 sequences are SGHRS and YFSETQ. This CDR3 has 17 amino acids. Trimming at V came to 0 bases and at J to 4 bases, leaving 9 bases not matched to a gene. CDR3 sequence (DNA): TGCGCCAGCAGCTTGGCCGGGGGGACAGGGAATCCAGATACGCAGTATTTT. This gives the protein CASSLAGGTGNPDTQYF.

This clone came up a few times. The rearrangement links TRBV7-9 to TRBJ2-5, with D perhaps TRBD2 (7 bases). The CDR3 loop spans 15 amino acids. V was shortened by 5 bases and J by 5 bases, with 18 bases between the two germline ends. Germline V gives CDR1 SEHNR, CDR2 FQNEAQ (reference sequence). CDR3 loop: CASSGGAGLTETQYF. CDR3 nucleotide sequence: TGTGCCAGCAGCGGGGGGGCAGGGCTAACGGAGACCCAGTACTTC.

This clone was seen more than once but under ten times. This chain joins TRBV30 and TRBJ2-1, with 7 nucleotides matching TRBD2. Germline lookup yields CDR1 GTSNPN and CDR2 SVGIG (reference sequence). V shed 0 bases, J shed 9 bases, and the junction held 11 bases outside the gene matches. The length of the CDR3 is 15 residues. The CDR3 DNA is TGTGCCTGGAGTGTGGGCGGGAGCCCCTGGGGTGAGCAGTTCTTC. This translates into CAWSVGGSPWGEQFF.

The CDR3 sequence: CAWGRELGYEQYF. The DNA for the CDR3 is TGTGCCTGGGGGAGGGAACTAGGTTACGAGCAGTACTTC. The chain links TRBV30 to TRBJ2-7; 7 bases line up with TRBD2. Germline V gives CDR1 GTSNPN, CDR2 SVGIG (reference sequence). V gave up 5 bases and J gave up 4 bases; unmatched junction bases: 8. CDR3 length equals 13 residues. The full variable domain, its missing parts supplied by reference TRBV30 and TRBJ2-7, is SQTIHQWPATLVQPVGSPLSLECTVEGTSNPNLYWYRQAAGRGLQLLFYSVGIGQISSEVPQNLSASRPQDRQFILSSKKLLLSDSGFYLCAWGRELGYEQYFGPGTRLTVT.

As regards this clone: Additional DNA sequences in this sample encode the identical CDR3. V usage is TRBV5-1 and J usage is TRBJ2-1; the match to TRBD2 covers 15 bases. CDR1 is SGHRS, CDR2 YFSETQ, per germline. Trimming removed 4 bases from V and 6 bases from J; junction bases left unmatched: 2. This CDR3 is built from 15 residues. In nucleotides, the CDR3 is TGCGCCAGCAGCCCGGGACTAGCGGGAGGCAATGAGCAGTTCTTC. Protein product: CASSPGLAGGNEQFF.

In its sample, this clone was seen a few times. The genes are TRBV21-1 and TRBJ1-6; the D call of TRBD1 is as the table states it, not checked on the DNA. TRBV21-1 is a pseudogene locus. CDR3 length: 12 amino acids. In nucleotides, the CDR3 is TGTGCCAGCAGTCTGCCTGGGACAAGATTCCACTTT. Translation gives CASSLPGTRFHF.

The table lists this clone with a few counts. The chain joins TRBV2 to TRBJ2-7; 7 bases are shared with TRBD1. J lost 3 bases, V lost 7 bases, and 6 bases had no gene match. CDR3 length: 13 residues. CDR1 SNHLY and CDR2 FYNNEI come from the germline V gene. The CDR3 DNA reads as TGTGCCAGCACTAGGGACAGAAACTACGAGCAGTACTTC. Translating gives CASTRDRNYEQYF.

A note on this clone: At one end the junction does not follow the germline gene, possibly because of a read error. The V gene is TRBV29-1, the J gene TRBJ1-1, with D unresolved. This CDR3 comprises 12 residues. CDR1 SQVTM and CDR2 ANQGSEA come from the germline V gene. The CDR3 DNA reads TGCAACGTTGCGGGGAGGAACACTGAAGCTTTCTTT. It codes for CNVAGRNTEAFF.

As concerns this clone: Other DNA sequences in this specimen translate into the identical CDR3. J is TRBJ2-3 and V is TRBV18; weak D call: TRBD1 (6 bases). Germline CDR1 reads KGHSH; CDR2 reads LQKENI. This CDR3 contains 15 residues. Deletions cut 2 bases from V and 0 bases from J, with 9 bases between. CDR3 region: CASSPGQGSTDTQYF. The CDR3 bases are TGTGCCAGCTCACCAGGGCAGGGGAGCACAGATACGCAGTATTTT. Full variable domain (missing parts from reference TRBV18 and TRBJ2-3): NAGVMQNPRHLVRRRGQEARLRCSPMKGHSHVYWYRQLPEEGLKFMVYLQKENIIDESGMPKERFSAEFPKEGPSILRIQQVVRGDSAAYFCASSPGQGSTDTQYFGPGTRLTVL.

V gene TRBV5-4 combines with J gene TRBJ2-1; possibly TRBD2 for D (5 bases). V gave up 5 bases and J gave up 1 base, with 13 bases separating them. The CDR3 consists of 15 residues. Germline assignment: CDR1 SGHNT and CDR2 YYREEE (reference sequence). The CDR3 spells CASSKDSKSYNEQFF. The CDR3 nucleotides read TGTGCCAGCAGTAAGGACTCGAAATCCTACAATGAGCAGTTCTTC.

This chain links TRBV5-8 with TRBJ2-7; 11 nucleotides line up with TRBD2. Per germline, CDR1 SGHTS and CDR2 YDEGEE. V gave up 2 bases and J gave up 0 bases; unmatched junction bases: 13. The CDR3 runs 19 residues. CDR3 sequence reads: CASSFLGTWGLADSYEQYF. In nucleotides, the CDR3 is TGTGCCAGCAGCTTCCTGGGTACTTGGGGACTAGCGGACTCCTACGAGCAGTACTTC.

The table lists this clone with a few counts. The chain has TRBV29-1 and TRBJ1-2; TRBD1 might be the D (5 bases). This CDR3 has 13 amino acids. The V and J ends lost 3 bases and 8 bases respectively, with 16 bases between them. The germline V gene encodes CDR1 SQVTM and CDR2 ANQGSEA. The CDR3 here is CSVDRRTKDGYTF. The CDR3 nucleotides are TGCAGCGTTGATCGACGGACAAAGGACGGCTACACCTTC.

Only a few counts were recorded for this clone. This rearrangement joins TRBV11-2 to TRBJ2-5; 14 bases align to TRBD2. V lost 6 bases to trimming and J lost 2 bases; unmatched junction nucleotides: 5. The CDR3 is made up of 16 amino acids. Germline loops: CDR1 SGHAT, CDR2 FQNNGV. The CDR3 region is CASSWGLAGVQETQYF. The CDR3 DNA sequence: TGTGCCAGCAGTTGGGGACTAGCGGGGGTTCAAGAGACCCAGTACTTC.

CDR3 sequence reads: CASSIGEDRTQPQHF. The CDR3 DNA reads as TGTGCCAGTAGTATAGGGGAGGACAGGACTCAGCCCCAGCATTTT. J is TRBJ1-5 and V is TRBV19, with 7 bases aligning to TRBD1. Germline-derived CDR1 and CDR2 are LNHDA and SQIVND (reference sequence). Losses at the gene ends were 1 base for V and 6 bases for J; bases not matched to a gene: 6. The CDR3 consists of 15 residues.

This clone appeared a few times. The gene calls are TRBV7-2 and TRBJ1-5, with D uncertain. CDR1 SGHTA and CDR2 FQGNSA come from the germline V gene. V lost 1 base, J lost 7 bases, and 5 bases lay in between. This CDR3 has 12 amino acids. The CDR3 here is CASSLDNQPQHF. The CDR3 nucleotides read TGTGCCAGCAGCTTAGACAACCAGCCCCAGCATTTT.

Only a few counts were recorded for this clone. The CDR3 reads CASSGGQGAPGDTQYF. CDR3 nucleotide sequence: TGTGCCAGCAGTGGCGGACAGGGGGCGCCTGGAGATACGCAGTATTTT. The V gene is TRBV25-1, the J gene TRBJ2-3; 11 bases align to TRBD1. This CDR3 is built from 16 residues. Per germline, CDR1 MGHDK and CDR2 SYGVNS. V lost 4 bases to trimming and J lost 5 bases; unmatched junction nucleotides: 8.

The rearrangement uses TRBV6-6 and TRBJ2-1, with 10 bases matching TRBD2. Trimming cost V 11 bases and J 7 bases; bases outside gene matches: 8. Germline V gene lookup returns CDR1 MNHNY and CDR2 SVGAGI (reference sequence). This CDR3 is built from 13 residues. The CDR3 sequence is CAGGSGRRNEQFF. The CDR3 DNA reads TGTGCCGGAGGTAGCGGGAGGAGGAATGAGCAGTTCTTC.